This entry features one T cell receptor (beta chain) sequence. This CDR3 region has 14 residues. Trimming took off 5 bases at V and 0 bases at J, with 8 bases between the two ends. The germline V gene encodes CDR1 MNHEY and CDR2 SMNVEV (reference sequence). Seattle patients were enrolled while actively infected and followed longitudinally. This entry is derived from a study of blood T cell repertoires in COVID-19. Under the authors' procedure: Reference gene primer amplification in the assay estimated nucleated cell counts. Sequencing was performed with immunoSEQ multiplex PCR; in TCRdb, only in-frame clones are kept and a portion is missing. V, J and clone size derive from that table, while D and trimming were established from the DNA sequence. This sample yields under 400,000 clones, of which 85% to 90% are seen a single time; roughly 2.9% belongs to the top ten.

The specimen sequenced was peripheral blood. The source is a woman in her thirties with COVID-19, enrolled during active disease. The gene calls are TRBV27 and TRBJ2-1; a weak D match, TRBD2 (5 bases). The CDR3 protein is CASSLGSSYNEQFF. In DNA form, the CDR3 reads TGTGCCAGCAGTCTAGGGAGCTCCTACAATGAGCAGTTCTTC.